The 9 T cell receptor beta chains below all came from one sample that was sequenced in a study of circulating CD8 cells and anti-PD-1 response in melanoma. Sorting of live CD3+CD8+TCRalphabeta+ cells by PD-1 and/or TIGIT gave four subsets. Each library started from 15 ng of total RNA using the QIAseq Immune Repertoire TCR panel. TCRdb ran MiXCR on the reads and lists one entry per CDR3 protein. The sample yields approximately 600 distinct CDR3 sequences, roughly a tenth seen once. The source was CD8+ T cells from PBMCs, collected at baseline or after one month of anti-PD-1 therapy (not recorded which). The receptors derive from a human donor with melanoma.

Judged by abundance, this clonotype is medium-sized. V gene TRBV6-5 combines with J gene TRBJ2-7, with 10 bases that match TRBD1. The V gene end was trimmed by 7 bases and the J gene end by 3 bases; junction bases not matched to a gene: 3. Per germline, CDR1 MNHEY and CDR2 SVGAGI. The CDR3 length is 13 residues. The CDR3 coding sequence is TGTGCCAGCACCGGGACAGGGGTCTACGAGCAGTACTTC. It translates to CASTGTGVYEQYF.

Judged by abundance, this clonotype is large. The chain couples TRBV12-3 or TRBV12-4 to TRBJ2-1; D is possibly TRBD2 (5 bases). V dropped 3 bases and J dropped 3 bases, with 12 bases sitting between them. The CDR3 loop spans 15 amino acids. CDR3 sequence reads: CASSLSGNGYNEQFF. Written as DNA, the CDR3 is TGTGCCAGCAGTTTGTCCGGGAACGGCTACAATGAGCAGTTCTTC.

The chain recombines TRBV18 with TRBJ2-3; D might be TRBD2 (5 bases). The germline V gene has CDR1 KGHSH and CDR2 LQKENI. The CDR3 totals 14 residues. The V and J ends lost 3 bases and 0 bases respectively, with 7 bases between them. The chain's CDR3 is CASSPPGSTDTQYF. The DNA of the CDR3 is TGTGCCAGCTCACCCCCGGGGAGCACAGATACGCAGTATTTT.

By share, this clonotype ranks as medium-sized. The J gene is TRBJ2-1, the V gene TRBV28; no reliable D call. V dropped 5 bases and J dropped 7 bases, with 15 bases sitting between them. The CDR3 is 14 amino acids. Germline values: CDR1 MDHEN, CDR2 SYDVKM. CDR3 sequence reads: CASSPRGARNEQFF. CDR3 DNA: TGTGCCAGCAGTCCCCGAGGCGCCCGGAATGAGCAGTTCTTC.

In its sample, this clonotype ranks as medium-sized. The chain links TRBV7-3 to TRBJ2-3; 8 bases are shared with TRBD1. J lost 3 bases, V lost 6 bases, and 8 bases had no gene match. Germline V gene data show CDR1 as SGHTA and CDR2 as FQGTGA. The CDR3 has 15 residues. The CDR3 region has the DNA TGTGCCAGCAGTTCCAGGACAGGGACAACAGATACGCAGTATTTT. This gives the protein CASSSRTGTTDTQYF.

On this clonotype: A much larger clone sits a single nucleotide away, making a read error possible. Given the absence of the conserved phenylalanine or tryptophan at the CDR3 end, a read error is likely. The V call is TRBV6-5, the J call TRBJ2-7; D is unresolved. The germline V gene has CDR1 MNHEY and CDR2 SVGAGI. V was cut by 3 bases and J by 4 bases, with 13 bases left in between. This CDR3 region has 14 residues. The CDR3 sequence: CASSYGRKPYEQYL. CDR3 DNA: TGTGCCAGCAGTTATGGCAGGAAACCTTACGAGCAGTACCTC.

This chain connects TRBV3-1 to TRBJ2-1; TRBD2 is a possible D gene (6 bases). The germline V gene has CDR1 LGHDT and CDR2 YNNKEL (reference sequence). The CDR3 runs 16 residues. Trimming shortened V by 3 bases and J by 0 bases, and 12 bases separated the two germline ends. CDR3 region: CASSQVIADSYNEQFF. The CDR3 region has the DNA TGTGCCAGCAGCCAGGTAATAGCGGACTCCTACAATGAGCAGTTCTTC.

In this sample, this clonotype is medium-sized (0.01 to 0.1%). V and J are TRBV4-3 and TRBJ2-3, with no clear D. V lost 0 bases and J lost 1, with 14 bases in between. CDR3 length equals 17 residues. Germline V gene sequence: CDR1 LGHNA, CDR2 YSLEER. The CDR3 DNA sequence: TGCGCCAGCAGCCAAGATCCTGGAGTGAGCGGCACAGATACGCAGTATTTT. It translates to CASSQDPGVSGTDTQYF.

This clonotype is classed as medium-sized. The V and J genes are TRBV4-3 and TRBJ1-2; D is ambiguous. V lost 0 bases to trimming and J lost 2 bases, with 10 bases between them. The length of the CDR3 is 15 residues. Germline V lookup: CDR1 LGHNA, CDR2 YSLEER. The CDR3 protein is CASSQDPTDNYGYTF. The CDR3 DNA reads as TGCGCCAGCAGCCAAGATCCAACGGACAACTATGGCTACACCTTC.